This TCR beta chain originates from a study of cytomegalovirus exposure and HLA in healthy donors. This CDR3 is built from 14 residues. Trimming took 10 bases from V and 3 from J; bases not matched to a gene: 9. Germline values: CDR1 LNHDA, CDR2 SQIVND (reference sequence). About this clone: Its antigen remains unknown.

The PCR contained 60 Vbeta and 13 Jbeta primers. Assay used: immunoSEQ multiplex PCR; TCRdb lists only in-frame clones, some missing. The table shows 150,000 to 200,000 clones, with about three quarters occurring only once. Study conclusions and caveats: Across donors, presence/absence analyses took sequencing depth to be roughly uniform. Later analysis identified a missense DCLRE1C variant that was linked to TCR beta V- and J-gene trimming. Sequences of the TCR beta chain were said to predict the HLA-A and HLA-B alleles of most subjects accurately.

This sequence originates from a woman aged 40 to 49 in good health and CMV-seronegative. The chain links TRBV19 to TRBJ1-3, with 7 bases aligning to TRBD1. The sequencing input was PBMCs. CDR3 amino acids: CATREGADGNTIYF. CDR3 DNA sequence: TGTGCCACTAGGGAGGGGGCGGATGGAAACACCATATATTTT.